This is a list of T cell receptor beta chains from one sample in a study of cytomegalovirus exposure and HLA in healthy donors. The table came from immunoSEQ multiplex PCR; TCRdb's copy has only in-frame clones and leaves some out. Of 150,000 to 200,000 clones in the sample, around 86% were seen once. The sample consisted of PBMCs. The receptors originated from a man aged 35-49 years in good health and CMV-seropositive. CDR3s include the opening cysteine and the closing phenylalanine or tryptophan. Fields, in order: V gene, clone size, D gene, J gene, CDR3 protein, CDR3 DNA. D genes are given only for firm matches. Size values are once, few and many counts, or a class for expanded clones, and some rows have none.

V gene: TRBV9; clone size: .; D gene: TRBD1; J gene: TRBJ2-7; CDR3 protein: CASSVGGTAYEQYF; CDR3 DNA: TGTGCCAGCAGCGTAGGAGGGACAGCCTACGAGCAGTACTTC
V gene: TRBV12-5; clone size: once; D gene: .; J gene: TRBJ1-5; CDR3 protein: CASGLGGPQPQHF; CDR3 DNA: TGTGCTAGTGGGCTAGGGGGACCGCAGCCCCAGCATTTT
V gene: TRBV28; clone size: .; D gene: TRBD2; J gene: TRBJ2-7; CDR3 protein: CASRRSSGGYEQYF; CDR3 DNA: TGTGCCAGCAGGAGATCTAGCGGGGGCTACGAGCAGTACTTC
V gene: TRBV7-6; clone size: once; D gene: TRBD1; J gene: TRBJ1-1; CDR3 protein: CASSRRGQGNTEAFF; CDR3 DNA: TGTGCCAGCAGCCGGCGGGGACAGGGGAACACTGAAGCTTTCTTT
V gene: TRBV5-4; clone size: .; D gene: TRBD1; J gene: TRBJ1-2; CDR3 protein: CASSLVARTGEGYTF; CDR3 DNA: TGTGCCAGCAGCTTGGTAGCGAGGACAGGGGAAGGCTACACCTTC
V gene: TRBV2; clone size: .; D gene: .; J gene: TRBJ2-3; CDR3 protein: CATKWGSGTDTQYF; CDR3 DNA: TGTGCCACCAAATGGGGTAGCGGCACAGATACGCAGTATTTT
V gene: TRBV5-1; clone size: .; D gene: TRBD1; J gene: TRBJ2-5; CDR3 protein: CASSLDGTGPLQETQYF; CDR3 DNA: TGCGCCAGCAGCTTGGATGGGACAGGGCCACTGCAAGAGACCCAGTACTTC
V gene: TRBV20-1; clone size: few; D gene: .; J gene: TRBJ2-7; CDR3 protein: CSAKGDYEQYF; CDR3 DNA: TGCAGTGCTAAAGGGGACTACGAGCAGTACTTC
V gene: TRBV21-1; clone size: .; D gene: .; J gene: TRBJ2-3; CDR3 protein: CASSKETGSLTDTQYF; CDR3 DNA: TGTGCCAGCAGCAAAGAGACAGGGTCACTCACAGATACGCAGTATTTT
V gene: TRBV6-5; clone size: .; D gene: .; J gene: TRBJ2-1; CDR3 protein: CASRGLEGFGEQFF; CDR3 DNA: TGTGCCAGCAGGGGACTCGAGGGGTTTGGGGAGCAGTTCTTC
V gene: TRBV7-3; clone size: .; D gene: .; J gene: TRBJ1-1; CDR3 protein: CASSVDRRNTEAFF; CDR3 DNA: TGTGCCAGCAGCGTAGACAGGAGGAACACTGAAGCTTTCTTT
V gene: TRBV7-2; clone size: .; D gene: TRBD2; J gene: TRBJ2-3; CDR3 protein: CASRVAGVTDTQYF; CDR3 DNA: TGTGCCAGCAGAGTAGCGGGGGTCACAGATACGCAGTATTTT
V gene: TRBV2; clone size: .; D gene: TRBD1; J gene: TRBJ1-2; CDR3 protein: CASSDGGQGNYGYTF; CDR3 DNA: TGTGCCAGCAGTGACGGGGGACAGGGAAACTATGGCTACACCTTC
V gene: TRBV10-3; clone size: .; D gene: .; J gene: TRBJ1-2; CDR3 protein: CAISEAQVPNYGYTF; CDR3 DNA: TGTGCCATCAGTGAGGCTCAGGTCCCCAACTATGGCTACACCTTC
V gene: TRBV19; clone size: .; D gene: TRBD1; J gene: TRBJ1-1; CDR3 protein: CASSDLGTGVPEAFF; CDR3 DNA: TGTGCCAGTAGCGACCTCGGGACAGGGGTTCCTGAAGCTTTCTTT
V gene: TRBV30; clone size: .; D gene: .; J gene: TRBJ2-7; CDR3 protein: CAWSIGGTYEQYF; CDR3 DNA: TGTGCCTGGAGTATCGGCGGGACCTACGAGCAGTACTTC
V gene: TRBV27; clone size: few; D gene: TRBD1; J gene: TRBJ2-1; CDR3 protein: CASSPRTGGLNEQFF; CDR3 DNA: TGTGCCAGCAGTCCGCGGACAGGGGGCTTGAATGAGCAGTTCTTC
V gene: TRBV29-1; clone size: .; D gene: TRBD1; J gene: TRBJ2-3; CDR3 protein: CSVTGQGASTDTQYF; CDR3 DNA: TGCAGCGTTACCGGACAGGGGGCTAGCACAGATACGCAGTATTTT
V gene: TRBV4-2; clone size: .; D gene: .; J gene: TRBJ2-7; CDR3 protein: CASSQGRYEQYF; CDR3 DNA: TGTGCCAGCAGCCAAGGGAGGTACGAGCAGTACTTC
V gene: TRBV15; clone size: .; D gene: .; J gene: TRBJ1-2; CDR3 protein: CATSRTAGLASGGYTF; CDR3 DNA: TGTGCCACCAGCAGAACGGCGGGGCTGGCCTCCGGAGGCTACACCTTC
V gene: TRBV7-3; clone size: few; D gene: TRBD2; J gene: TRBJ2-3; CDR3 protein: CASSLGGGGALDTQYF; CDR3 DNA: TGTGCCAGCAGCTTAGGGGGCGGGGGGGCCTTAGATACGCAGTATTTT
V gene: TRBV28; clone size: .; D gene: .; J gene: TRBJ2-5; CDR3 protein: CASRQGTQETQYF; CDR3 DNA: TGTGCCAGCAGACAGGGGACTCAAGAGACCCAGTACTTC
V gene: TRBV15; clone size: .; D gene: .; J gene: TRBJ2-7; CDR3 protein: CATSRASRGYEQYF; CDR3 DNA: TGTGCCACCAGCAGAGCGTCCCGGGGCTACGAGCAGTACTTC
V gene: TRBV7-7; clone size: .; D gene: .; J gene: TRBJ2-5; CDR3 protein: CASSPGWGGQARETQYF; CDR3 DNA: TGTGCTAGCAGCCCAGGTTGGGGAGGTCAGGCGAGAGAGACCCAGTACTTC
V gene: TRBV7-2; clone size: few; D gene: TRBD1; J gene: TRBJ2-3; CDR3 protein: CASSARQGPDTQYF; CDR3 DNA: TGTGCCAGCAGCGCCCGACAGGGCCCAGATACGCAGTATTTT
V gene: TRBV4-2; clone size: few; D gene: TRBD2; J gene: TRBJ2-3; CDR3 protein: CASSPGLAGGPTDTQYF; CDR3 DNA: TGTGCCAGCAGCCCTGGACTAGCGGGGGGGCCGACAGATACGCAGTATTTT
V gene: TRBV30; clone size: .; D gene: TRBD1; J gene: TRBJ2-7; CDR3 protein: CAWSVLQGAYEQYF; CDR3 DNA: TGTGCCTGGAGTGTATTACAGGGGGCCTACGAGCAGTACTTC
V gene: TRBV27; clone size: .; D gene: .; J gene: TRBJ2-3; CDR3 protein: CASSLLEGTDTQYF; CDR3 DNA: TGTGCCAGCAGTTTATTAGAGGGCACAGATACGCAGTATTTT
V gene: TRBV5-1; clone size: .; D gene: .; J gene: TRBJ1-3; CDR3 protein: CASQGSGNTIYF; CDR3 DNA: TGCGCCAGCCAGGGATCTGGAAACACCATATATTTT
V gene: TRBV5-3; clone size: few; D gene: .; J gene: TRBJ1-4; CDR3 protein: CARSFITGSTNEKLFF; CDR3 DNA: TGTGCCAGAAGCTTTATAACAGGGTCCACTAATGAAAAACTGTTTTTT
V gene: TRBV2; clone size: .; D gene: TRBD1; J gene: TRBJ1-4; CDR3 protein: CASSMTGSFEKLFF; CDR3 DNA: TGTGCCAGCAGTATGACAGGGTCATTTGAAAAACTGTTTTTT
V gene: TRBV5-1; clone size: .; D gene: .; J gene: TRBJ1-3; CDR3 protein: CASSLKQGGTIYF; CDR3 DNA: TGCGCCAGCAGCTTGAAACAGGGCGGCACCATATATTTT
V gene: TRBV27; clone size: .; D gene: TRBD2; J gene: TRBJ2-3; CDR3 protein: CASSSYAGGITDTQYF; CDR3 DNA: TGTGCCAGCAGTTCTTACGCGGGGGGGATCACAGATACGCAGTATTTT
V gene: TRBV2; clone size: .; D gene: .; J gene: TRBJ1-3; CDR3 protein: CAITPPELPSGNTIYF; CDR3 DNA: TGTGCCATCACCCCTCCTGAGTTGCCCTCTGGAAACACCATATATTTT
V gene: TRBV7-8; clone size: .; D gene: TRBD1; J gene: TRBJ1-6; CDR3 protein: CASTMLRQGSPLHF; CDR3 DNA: TGTGCCAGCACGATGCTACGACAGGGTTCACCCCTCCACTTT
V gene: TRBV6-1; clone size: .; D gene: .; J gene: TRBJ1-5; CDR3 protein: CASSEGYSNQPQHF; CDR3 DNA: TGTGCCAGCAGTGAAGGTTATAGCAATCAGCCCCAGCATTTT
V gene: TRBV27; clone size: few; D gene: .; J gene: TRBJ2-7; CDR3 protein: CASSFGGPPLEQYF; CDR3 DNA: TGTGCCAGCAGTTTCGGGGGTCCCCCCCTCGAGCAGTACTTC
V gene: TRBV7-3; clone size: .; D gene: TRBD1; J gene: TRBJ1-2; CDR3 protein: CSSSRGQGSHYGYTF; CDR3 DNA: TGTTCCAGCAGCCGGGGACAGGGGTCCCACTATGGCTACACCTTC
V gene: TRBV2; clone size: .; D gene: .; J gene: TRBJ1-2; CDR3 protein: CASSGGQSFYGYTF; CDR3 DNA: TGTGCCAGCAGTGGGGGGCAGTCCTTCTATGGCTACACCTTC
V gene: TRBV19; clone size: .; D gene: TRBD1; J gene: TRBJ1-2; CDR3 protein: CASSHSVVRQGTPYGYTF; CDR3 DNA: TGTGCCAGTAGCCACTCCGTGGTACGACAGGGAACTCCCTATGGCTACACCTTC
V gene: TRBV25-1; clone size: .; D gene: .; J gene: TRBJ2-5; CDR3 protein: CASSGIRGRETQYF; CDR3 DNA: TGTGCCAGCAGTGGGATCAGGGGTCGCGAGACCCAGTACTTC
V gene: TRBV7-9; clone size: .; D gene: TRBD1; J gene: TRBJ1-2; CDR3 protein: CASSSRDRGFGYTF; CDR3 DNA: TGTGCCAGCAGCTCCCGGGACAGGGGGTTTGGCTACACCTTC
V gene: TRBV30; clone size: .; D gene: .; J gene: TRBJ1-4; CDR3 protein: CAWSPRFAGRNEKLFF; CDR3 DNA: TGTGCCTGGAGTCCCCGTTTTGCAGGCCGTAATGAAAAACTGTTTTTT
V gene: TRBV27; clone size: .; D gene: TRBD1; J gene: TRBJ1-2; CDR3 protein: CASSRSPGQGYGYTF; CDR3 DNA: TGTGCCAGCAGTCGGAGTCCGGGACAGGGCTATGGCTACACCTTC
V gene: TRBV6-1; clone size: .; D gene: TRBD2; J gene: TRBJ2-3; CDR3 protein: CASQAGESDTQYF; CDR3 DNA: TGTGCCAGCCAAGCGGGGGAGTCAGATACGCAGTATTTT
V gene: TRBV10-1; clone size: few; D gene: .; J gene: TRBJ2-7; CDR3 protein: CASSVGTGAPYF; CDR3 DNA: .
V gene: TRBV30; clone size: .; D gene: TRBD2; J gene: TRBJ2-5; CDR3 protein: CAWTASGGARETQYF; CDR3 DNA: TGTGCCTGGACAGCTAGCGGGGGGGCCCGGGAGACCCAGTACTTC
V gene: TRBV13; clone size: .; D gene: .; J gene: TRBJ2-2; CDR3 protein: CASSPGVYGELFF; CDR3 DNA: TGTGCCAGCAGCCCAGGGGTGTACGGGGAGCTGTTTTTT
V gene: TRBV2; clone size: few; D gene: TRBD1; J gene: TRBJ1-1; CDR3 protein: CASTTEAGGTEAFF; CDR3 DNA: TGTGCCAGCACCACCGAGGCAGGGGGCACTGAAGCTTTCTTT
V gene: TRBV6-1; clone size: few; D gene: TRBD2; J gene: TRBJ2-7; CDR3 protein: CASSELLGGGAYEQYF; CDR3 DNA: TGTGCCAGCAGTGAATTGTTGGGCGGGGGGGCCTACGAGCAGTACTTC
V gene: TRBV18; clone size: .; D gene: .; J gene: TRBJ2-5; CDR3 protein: CASSGPQGETQYF; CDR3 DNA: TGTGCCAGCTCAGGCCCTCAGGGGGAGACCCAGTACTTC
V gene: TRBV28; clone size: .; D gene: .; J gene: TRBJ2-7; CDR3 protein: CASTKGYEQYF; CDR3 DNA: TGTGCCAGCACTAAGGGGTACGAGCAGTACTTC
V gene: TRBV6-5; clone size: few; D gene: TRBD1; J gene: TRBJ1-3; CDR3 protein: CASSYSTGGGNTIYF; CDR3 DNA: TGTGCCAGCAGTTACTCGACAGGGGGCGGAAACACCATATATTTT
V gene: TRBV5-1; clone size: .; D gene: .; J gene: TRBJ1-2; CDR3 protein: CASSLGGYGYTF; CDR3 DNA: TGCGCCAGCAGCTTGGGAGGATATGGCTACACCTTC